Detailed here is one T cell receptor beta chain. This entry comes from a study of blood T cell repertoires in COVID-19. Patients of the Seattle cohort, enrolled during active infection, were followed longitudinally. Methods used by the authors: Reference gene primer amplification yielded estimated nucleated cell counts. Assay: immunoSEQ multiplex PCR; the TCRdb copy retains only in-frame clones and omits some. Clone size and the V and J calls come from that table; the DNA yielded D and trimming. The data contain hundreds of thousands of clones, more than 80% of them singletons. V shed 8 bases, J shed 2 bases, and the junction held 16 bases outside the gene matches. Germline V gene sequence: CDR1 MGHRA, CDR2 YSYEKL. CDR3 length equals 17 residues.

The V and J genes are TRBV4-1 and TRBJ2-7; TRBD1 matches at 9 bases. The sequencing sample was made of peripheral blood. This TCR was recovered from a woman aged 25 to 39 with COVID-19, enrolled during active disease. The CDR3 protein is CASRKLPGQGDPYEQYF. In nucleotides, the CDR3 is TGCGCCAGCCGCAAACTTCCGGGACAGGGAGACCCCTACGAGCAGTACTTC.